This is a list of T cell receptor beta chains from one sample in a study of T cell changes during pregnancy in multiple sclerosis. The table came from immunoSEQ multiplex PCR; TCRdb's copy has only in-frame clones and leaves some out. Of 85,000 to 100,000 clones listed, about 92% are singletons. This sample comprised peripheral blood, obtained in the first trimester of pregnancy. The origin of the receptors is a female donor with multiple sclerosis, enrolled in a pregnancy study. CDR3s include the opening cysteine and the closing phenylalanine or tryptophan. A D gene is named only where the DNA matches it firmly. Not all rows give a size; the values are once, few, many and, for expanded clones, a class.

V,J,size,D,DNA,CDR3
TRBV6-5,TRBJ1-1,.,.,TGTGCCAGCAGTTACTCGAAGGGGATGGTTGAAGCTTTCTTT,CASSYSKGMVEAFF
TRBV27,TRBJ1-4,.,TRBD1,TGTGCCAGCAGACGACAGGGTTGGGGTGAAAAACTGTTTTTT,CASRRQGWGEKLFF
TRBV27,TRBJ1-5,.,.,TGTGCCAGCAGTTTAAAAGGGGGGGTGGCGAATCAGCCCCAGCATTTT,CASSLKGGVANQPQHF
TRBV5-4,TRBJ1-2,.,.,TGTGCCAGCAGCGACGCGAAGGGGCTCTATGGCTACACCTTC,CASSDAKGLYGYTF
TRBV5-8,TRBJ2-1,.,TRBD2,TGTGCCAGCAGCGAAGCGGGACTAGCCCCCAATGAGCAGTTCTTC,CASSEAGLAPNEQFF
TRBV7-3,TRBJ1-2,.,.,TGTGCCAGCAGCGCCCAAGCGACAGTAACTGATGGCTACACCTTC,CASSAQATVTDGYTF
TRBV2,TRBJ2-2,.,.,TGTGCCAGCAGGATTGGGGGAGGGAACACCGGGGAGCTGTTTTTT,CASRIGGGNTGELFF
TRBV10-3,TRBJ2-1,once,TRBD2,TGTGCCATCAGTGAGGGGAGGGTCACAGGCAATGAGCAGTTCTTC,CAISEGRVTGNEQFF
TRBV27,TRBJ1-1,.,.,TGTGCCAGCAGTTTAGCCCGCGCGGACACTGAAGCTTTCTTT,CASSLARADTEAFF
TRBV9,TRBJ2-1,.,TRBD1,TGTGCCAGCAGCGATAGGACAGGGCAGTTCTTC,CASSDRTGQFF
TRBV19,TRBJ1-5,.,TRBD1,TGTGCCAGTAGTATAATCAGGACAGGGCGAAGCAATCAGCCCCAGCATTTT,CASSIIRTGRSNQPQHF
TRBV7-3,TRBJ2-1,.,TRBD2,TGTGCCAGCAGCTACACCGGGACTAGCGGGAGTAATGAGCAGTTCTTC,CASSYTGTSGSNEQFF
TRBV30,TRBJ2-7,.,.,TGTGCCTGGAGCGTCCAGGGGGAGCAGTACTTC,CAWSVQGEQYF
TRBV6-5,TRBJ2-7,.,TRBD1,TGTGCCAGCAGAACCGGGACAGTTGCTACCGAGCAGTACTTC,CASRTGTVATEQYF
TRBV6-1,TRBJ2-7,.,TRBD1,TGTGCCAGCAGTGATAGTTGGACAGGCCCCTACGAGCAGTACTTC,CASSDSWTGPYEQYF
TRBV27,TRBJ1-4,.,.,TGTGCCAGCAGTCGTAGGAGGGGAGGTGAAAAACTGTTTTTT,CASSRRRGGEKLFF
TRBV28,TRBJ2-7,.,.,TGTGCCAGCAGTTCCGACAGCGAAAAACCCTACGAGCAGTACTTC,CASSSDSEKPYEQYF
TRBV5-6,TRBJ1-1,.,TRBD1,TGTGCCAGCAGTGATCCGGGACAGGGTCGCACTGAAGCTTTCTTT,CASSDPGQGRTEAFF
TRBV7-3,TRBJ1-1,.,.,TGTGCCAGCAGCTCACAGGGTCACACTGAAGCTTTCTTT,CASSSQGHTEAFF
TRBV30,TRBJ2-2,.,TRBD1,TGTGCCTGGAGTGTGGGGACAGCGAACACCGGGGAGCTGTTTTTT,CAWSVGTANTGELFF
TRBV19,TRBJ2-7,.,.,TGTGCCAGTAGCATGGTGGCAGGGGCGTACGAGCAGTACTTC,CASSMVAGAYEQYF
TRBV10-2,TRBJ1-4,.,.,TGCGCCAGCAGTGAGTCGGAATGGGGGGCAACTAATGAAAAACTGTTTTTT,CASSESEWGATNEKLFF
TRBV15,TRBJ1-5,.,TRBD1,TGTGCCACCAGCGGGACAGGGGACGAGCCCCAGCATTTT,CATSGTGDEPQHF
TRBV4-1,TRBJ1-1,few,TRBD1,TGCGCCAGCAGCATAACACAGGGGGCCCCTGAAGCTTTCTTT,CASSITQGAPEAFF
TRBV2,TRBJ2-7,few,TRBD1,TGTGCCAGCAGTGAGCGACAGGGGCTCGAGCAGTACTTC,CASSERQGLEQYF
TRBV11-2,TRBJ2-7,.,.,TGTGCCAGCAGCCTGGGACTCTACTACGAGCAGTACTTC,CASSLGLYYEQYF
TRBV5-1,TRBJ1-4,.,.,TGCGCCAGCAGCTTGGGACAGGTGGCCGGGACTAATGAAAAACTGTTTTTT,CASSLGQVAGTNEKLFF
TRBV9,TRBJ2-1,.,TRBD2,TGTGCCAGCAGCATTAACGGCGGGAGCTCCTACAATGAGCAGTTCTTC,CASSINGGSSYNEQFF
TRBV13,TRBJ1-1,.,.,TGTGCCAGCAGCCCGGGTATCACTGAAGCTTTCTTT,CASSPGITEAFF
TRBV5-4,TRBJ2-3,.,TRBD1,TGTGCCAGCAGCTTGGACAGGGGGATCACAGATACGCAGTATTTT,CASSLDRGITDTQYF
TRBV19,TRBJ1-4,.,.,TGTGCCAGTACCAAGAGCAGCGGAGGGTATGAAAAACTGTTTTTT,CASTKSSGGYEKLFF
TRBV19,TRBJ2-7,.,.,TGTGCCAGTAGTAACGCAGGGAGGTACGAGCAGTACTTC,CASSNAGRYEQYF